These 5 T cell receptor beta chains share one sample of origin, sequenced in a study of siplizumab effects on memory and regulatory T cells. The method was immunoSEQ multiplex PCR; TCRdb's version includes in-frame clones alone and lacks a portion of them. This table holds some 100,000 clones, 80% to 95% found once. Sequencing used non-Treg CD4+ T cells sorted from blood. Receptors were obtained from a human donor in good health.

The chain is built from TRBV30 and TRBJ1-2; TRBD1 matches at 8 bases. The CDR3 runs to 12 residues. Per the germline V gene, CDR1 is GTSNPN and CDR2 is SVGIG (reference sequence). CDR3 nucleotides: TGTGCAACCGGGACAGGATTAGGTGGCTACACCTTC. As protein: CATGTGLGGYTF.

V and J are TRBV28 and TRBJ1-2; a possible D gene is TRBD1 (5 bases). CDR3 length: 15 amino acids. Germline V lookup: CDR1 MDHEN, CDR2 SYDVKM. The V end was cut by 6 bases, the J end by 4 bases, with 18 bases between. DNA for the CDR3: TGTGCCAGCAGCCCTCCCGGGGGGGTGCCCTATGGCTACACCTTC. Amino acids: CASSPPGGVPYGYTF.

A note on this clone: A read error may produce the germline difference seen at one junction end. This chain uses TRBV7-7 with TRBJ1-5; TRBD1 is a possible D gene (5 bases). The CDR3 runs 14 residues. Per germline, CDR1 SSHAT and CDR2 FNYEAQ (reference sequence). CDR3 nucleotide sequence: TGTGCTAGCACCCGTAGGGGAGACAATCAGCCCCAGCATTTT. It is translated as CASTRRGDNQPQHF.

CDR3 sequence (DNA): TGTGCCAGTAGTATCGGAGGGGGCCGGGAGACCCAGTACTTC. Its translation: CASSIGGGRETQYF. V and J are TRBV19 and TRBJ2-5; D might be TRBD1 (7 bases). Germline CDR1 LNHDA, CDR2 SQIVND (reference sequence). V was cut by 3 bases and J by 5 bases, with 13 bases left in between. This CDR3 has 14 residues.

The CDR3 reads CASSEATSGRGEQFF. In DNA, the CDR3 is TGTGCCAGCAGTGAGGCGACTAGCGGGAGAGGTGAGCAGTTCTTC. The V call is TRBV2, the J call TRBJ2-1; 12 positions agree with TRBD2. V trimming: 3 bases; J trimming: 9 bases; junction bases outside the gene matches: 6. Germline values: CDR1 SNHLY, CDR2 FYNNEI. The CDR3 extends over 15 amino acids.